These 27 T cell receptor beta chains were sequenced from one sample in a study of cytomegalovirus exposure and HLA in healthy donors. In the PCR, 60 Vbeta and 13 Jbeta primers were used. Clones were read by immunoSEQ multiplex PCR, and TCRdb kept only the in-frame ones, dropping some. The sample totals roughly 58,000 clones; its top ten clones hold about 10%. Input material: PBMCs. Every receptor here comes from a woman between 50 and 59 years old in good health and CMV-seropositive.

V gene TRBV7-9 combines with J gene TRBJ2-7; 12 bases agree with TRBD1. The CDR3 covers 15 residues. Germline CDR1 reads SEHNR; CDR2 reads FQNEAQ (reference sequence). V shed 4 bases, J shed 5 bases, and the junction held 6 bases outside the gene matches. CDR3 nucleotides: TGTGCCAGCAGCTCCGGGACAGGGGGCTCGGACGAGCAGTACTTC. Translating it yields CASSSGTGGSDEQYF.

This chain links TRBV10-3 with TRBJ2-5, with TRBD2 matching 7 bases. There are 14 residues in the CDR3. V dropped 6 bases and J dropped 3; count of bases not matched to a gene: 7. The germline V gene encodes CDR1 ENHRY and CDR2 SYGVKD. CDR3 protein: CAISGRLAEETQYF. The CDR3 DNA reads TGTGCCATCAGCGGGAGGCTAGCGGAAGAGACCCAGTACTTC.

The J gene is TRBJ2-4, the V gene TRBV30; D not resolved. CDR3 length: 16 amino acids. V dropped 1 base and J dropped 0 bases, with 13 bases sitting between them. Germline lookup yields CDR1 GTSNPN and CDR2 SVGIG (reference sequence). DNA for the CDR3: TGTGCCTGGAGTGAAGGAGCGCTACCAGCCAAAAACATTCAGTACTTC. It is translated as CAWSEGALPAKNIQYF.

The rearrangement links TRBV28 to TRBJ2-7; tentative D call: TRBD2 (6 bases). This CDR3 has 21 amino acids. The V end was cut by 11 bases, the J end by 8 bases, with 46 bases between. Germline lookup yields CDR1 MDHEN and CDR2 SYDVKM. In nucleotides, the CDR3 is TGTGCCGGGAAAAGGGGAGGAGGTCCAGAACCGCGGACTGGGGTCGCTTGGAAGCAGTACTTC. Amino acid sequence: CAGKRGGGPEPRTGVAWKQYF.

The chain recombines TRBV4-2 with TRBJ1-2; 12 bases fit TRBD1. Germline CDR1 LGHNA, CDR2 YNFKEQ. Unmatched junction bases numbered 2, after V lost 4 bases and J lost 8 bases. The CDR3 extends over 13 amino acids. The CDR3 loop is CASSRGTGGGYTF. The CDR3 DNA sequence: TGTGCCAGCAGCCGGGGGACAGGGGGCGGCTACACCTTC.

J is TRBJ2-7 and V is TRBV2, with TRBD1 matching 7 bases. CDR3 length: 14 residues. The junction had 12 bases not matched to a gene; V was cut back by 7 bases and J by 6 bases. CDR1 is SNHLY, CDR2 FYNNEI, per germline. CDR3 DNA sequence: TGTGCCAGCACCTCCGGGACAGATGCGGTCGAGCAGTACTTC. It specifies CASTSGTDAVEQYF.

The chain uses TRBV28 and TRBJ1-4; 8 bases match TRBD1. Trimming at V came to 6 bases and at J to 7 bases, leaving 4 bases not matched to a gene. The germline CDR1 and CDR2 sequences are MDHEN and SYDVKM. This CDR3 spans 13 amino acids. CDR3 nucleotides: TGTGCCAGCAGACTGGACAGGGTTGAAAAACTGTTTTTT. Encoded protein: CASRLDRVEKLFF. The full variable domain, completed using reference TRBV28 and TRBJ1-4, is DVKVTQSSRYLVKRTGEKVFLECVQDMDHENMFWYRQDPGLGLRLIYFSYDVKMKEKGDIPEGYSVSREKKERFSLILESASTNQTSMYLCASRLDRVEKLFFGSGTQLSVL.

The chain couples TRBV10-3 to TRBJ2-7, with 9 bases matching TRBD1. CDR1 is ENHRY and CDR2 is SYGVKD in the germline V gene. The trim removed 8 bases at V and 2 bases at J, leaving 10 bases unmatched. This CDR3 spans 15 amino acids. CDR3 residues: CAIGNRGPSPYEQYF. As DNA, the CDR3 is TGTGCCATCGGAAACAGGGGGCCCTCTCCCTACGAGCAGTACTTC.

The chain couples TRBV5-1 to TRBJ1-1; D gene unclear. V lost 1 base to trimming and J lost 9 bases, with 13 bases between them. The CDR3 runs to 13 residues. CDR1 and CDR2 from the germline V gene are SGHRS and YFSETQ. CDR3 residues: CASSLKNGEKAFF. Here the CDR3 DNA reads TGCGCCAGCAGCTTGAAAAACGGAGAGAAAGCTTTCTTT.

The V call is TRBV6-5, the J call TRBJ1-2; 7 positions agree with TRBD1. The V gene end was trimmed by 2 bases and the J gene end by 0 bases; junction bases not matched to a gene: 3. This CDR3 region has 15 residues. Germline V gene sequence: CDR1 MNHEY, CDR2 SVGAGI. The CDR3 is CASSYTRGSNYGYTF. DNA for the CDR3: TGTGCCAGCAGTTACACCAGGGGGTCTAACTATGGCTACACCTTC.

The chain recombines TRBV7-8 with TRBJ2-5; 10 bases align to TRBD2. CDR3 length: 12 amino acids. Germline values: CDR1 SGHVS, CDR2 FQNEAQ. Here the CDR3 DNA reads TGTGTCCTAGGGACTAGCGAGGAGACCCAGTACTTC. Encoded protein: CVLGTSEETQYF.

Notes on this clone: At one boundary the junction diverges from the germline segment, which might be a read error. V is TRBV6-5 and J is TRBJ2-7; possible D gene TRBD2, 5 bases. CDR3 length: 12 amino acids. The germline gives CDR1 MNHEY, CDR2 SVGAGI. Here the CDR3 reads CASGYEGGEQYF. CDR3 in DNA: TGTGCCAGCGGTTACGAAGGAGGAGAGCAGTACTTC.

The chain is built from TRBV4-1 and TRBJ1-1; 7 positions agree with TRBD1. This CDR3 is built from 14 residues. J gave up 4 bases and V 2 bases, and 4 bases lay outside the gene matches. Germline CDR1 MGHRA, CDR2 YSYEKL. CDR3 sequence: CASSQPTGSTEAFF. DNA of the CDR3: TGCGCCAGCAGCCAACCGACAGGGAGCACTGAAGCTTTCTTT.

V gene TRBV5-1 combines with J gene TRBJ2-1; TRBD2 aligns across 10 bases. The CDR3 sequence is 15 residues long. V was pared by 6 bases and J by 6 bases, with 9 bases of the junction left unmatched. Germline CDR1 SGHRS, CDR2 YFSETQ. For the CDR3, the DNA is TGCGCCAGCAAGCTGGGGAGCGGGGGGGGCAATGAGCAGTTCTTC. This codes for CASKLGSGGGNEQFF.

The chain links TRBV28 to TRBJ2-6; no clear D gene. Germline V gene data show CDR1 as MDHEN and CDR2 as SYDVKM. The CDR3 spans 15 residues. With 6 bases removed from V and 0 bases from J, the gap between germline ends came to 9 bases. In nucleotides, the CDR3 is TGTGCCAGCAGCCAATACAGCTCTGGGGCCAACGTCCTGACTTTC. It translates to CASSQYSSGANVLTF.

This chain uses TRBV30 with TRBJ2-5; tentative D call: TRBD1 (5 bases). V lost 0 bases and J 5 bases, leaving 13 bases between the germline ends. Germline loops: CDR1 GTSNPN, CDR2 SVGIG (reference sequence). This CDR3 has 14 amino acids. Here the CDR3 DNA reads TGTGCCTGGAGTGTACCAGGGTATGTTGAGACCCAGTACTTC. It encodes CAWSVPGYVETQYF.

This chain connects TRBV27 to TRBJ1-1; 7 nucleotides agree with TRBD1. The CDR3 has 15 residues. Per the germline V gene, CDR1 is MNHEY and CDR2 is SMNVEV (reference sequence). The trim removed 5 bases at V and 4 bases at J, leaving 10 bases unmatched. CDR3 nucleotides: TGTGCCAGCAGTCCCCCCCCGGACAGGCCCACTGAAGCTTTCTTT. This codes for CASSPPPDRPTEAFF.

The rearrangement uses TRBV5-1 and TRBJ1-2; D uncertain. This CDR3 is 13 amino acids long. V lost 0 bases to trimming and J lost 2 bases, with 5 bases between them. Germline assignment: CDR1 SGHRS and CDR2 YFSETQ. The CDR3 loop reads CASSLAPNYGYTF. The CDR3 coding sequence is TGCGCCAGCAGCTTGGCTCCCAACTATGGCTACACCTTC.

The chain couples TRBV7-9 to TRBJ2-1; D is undetermined. V gave up 3 bases and J gave up 6 bases, with 15 bases separating them. CDR3 size: 15 residues. Germline V CDR1 and CDR2: SEHNR, FQNEAQ (reference sequence). The CDR3 DNA reads as TGTGCCAGCAGCTTTAGTGGGCAACTCCGCAATGAGCAGTTCTTC. As protein: CASSFSGQLRNEQFF.

This chain uses TRBV4-2 with TRBJ2-5; 11 bases match TRBD2. Germline V gene data show CDR1 as LGHNA and CDR2 as YNFKEQ. The CDR3 is 17 residues long. Trimming at V came to 1 base and at J to 4 bases, leaving 8 bases not matched to a gene. CDR3 protein: CASSQGLAGGRLETQYF. The CDR3 nucleotides read TGTGCCAGCAGCCAAGGGCTAGCGGGGGGCCGCTTAGAGACCCAGTACTTC.

The rearrangement links TRBV19 to TRBJ2-1, with D possibly TRBD2 on 6 matching bases. V gave up 7 bases and J gave up 7 bases, with 17 bases separating them. Germline V gene sequence: CDR1 LNHDA, CDR2 SQIVND (reference sequence). The length of the CDR3 is 14 residues. Here the CDR3 reads CASTPGGTRNEQFF. CDR3 nucleotides: TGTGCCAGTACCCCTGGAGGGACTCGAAATGAGCAGTTCTTC.

The rearrangement links TRBV5-1 to TRBJ1-2; 11 bases agree with TRBD1. The CDR3 consists of 15 residues. CDR1 is SGHRS and CDR2 is YFSETQ in the germline V gene. V lost 1 base, J lost 4 bases, and 3 bases stayed unmatched. For the CDR3, the DNA is TGCGCCAGCAGCTTGAGGACAGGGGGCTTCTATGGCTACACCTTC. Its protein product is CASSLRTGGFYGYTF.

The rearrangement uses TRBV19 and TRBJ1-5; no reliable D call. V lost 5 bases and J 7 bases, leaving 15 bases between the germline ends. This CDR3 contains 14 residues. Germline CDR1 reads LNHDA; CDR2 reads SQIVND (reference sequence). The CDR3 sequence is CASSPTHVEQPQHF. CDR3 nucleotides: TGTGCCAGTAGTCCCACCCACGTGGAGCAGCCCCAGCATTTT.

The V gene is TRBV28, the J gene TRBJ2-6; 11 bases align to TRBD1. V was pared by 6 bases and J by 2 bases, with 6 bases of the junction left unmatched. The CDR3 extends over 17 amino acids. Germline lookup yields CDR1 MDHEN and CDR2 SYDVKM. Here the CDR3 DNA reads TGTGCCAGCAGCCTCGGACAGGGGGCTGCTGGGGCCAACGTCCTGACTTTC. This gives the protein CASSLGQGAAGANVLTF.

The chain carries TRBV5-1 and TRBJ2-7; unclear D gene. Germline assignment: CDR1 SGHRS and CDR2 YFSETQ. The CDR3 consists of 13 residues. The V and J ends lost 0 bases and 0 bases respectively, with 4 bases between them. The CDR3 DNA follows: TGCGCCAGCAGCTTGGCCAGCTCCTACGAGCAGTACTTC. It specifies CASSLASSYEQYF.

The genes are TRBV5-1 and TRBJ2-7, with TRBD1 as a possible D gene (5 bases). Trimming removed 1 base at V and 7 bases at J, with 15 bases between. This CDR3 is built from 14 residues. The germline CDR1 and CDR2 sequences are SGHRS and YFSETQ. The CDR3 loop is CASSLSQGVGEQYF. As DNA, the CDR3 is TGCGCCAGCAGCTTGTCCCAGGGCGTTGGGGAGCAGTACTTC.

This chain joins TRBV7-8 and TRBJ2-1, with 12 bases lining up with TRBD1. With V trimmed by 5 bases and J by 6 bases, 20 bases remained unmatched. This CDR3 is built from 20 residues. Per the germline V gene, CDR1 is SGHVS and CDR2 is FQNEAQ. CDR3: CASSRLILPGQGANSNEQFF. DNA of the CDR3: TGTGCCAGCAGCAGACTGATACTCCCGGGACAGGGGGCAAATAGCAATGAGCAGTTCTTC.